These T cell receptor beta chains were read from a single sample in a study of T cell repertoires in cytomegalovirus infection. TCRdb fed the reads into MiXCR, producing one record per CDR3 protein. This sample has about 920,000 distinct CDR3 sequences, with roughly 31% found just once. These TCRs are of unknown antigen specificity. This sample comprised cultured CD8+ T cells from PBMCs, obtained from culture after CMV antigen stimulation. The source of these receptors is a human donor in good health (CMV status not recorded). Some clones in this sample may be carry-over from other donors' samples. CDR3s include the opening cysteine and the closing phenylalanine or tryptophan. Fields, in order: V gene, J gene, D gene, clone size, CDR3 protein, CDR3 DNA. D genes are given only for firm matches. Clone sizes are given selectively: once, few, many, or a class where the clone is expanded.

TRBV7-2	TRBJ1-1	.	many	CASSLEGGGYPPAEAFF	TGTGCCAGCAGCTTAGAGGGTGGGGGTTACCCTCCGGCTGAAGCTTTCTTT
TRBV12-3/TRBV12-4	TRBJ2-3	.	.	CASSLLGWTDTQYF	TGTGCCAGCAGTTTACTGGGTTGGACAGATACGCAGTATTTT
TRBV14	TRBJ2-3	TRBD2	.	CASSQTSGGVDTQYF	TGTGCCAGCAGCCAGACTAGCGGAGGGGTAGATACGCAGTATTTT
TRBV7-2	TRBJ1-6	.	many	CASSLGEGFRSPLHF	TGTGCCAGCAGCTTAGGGGAGGGTTTTCGATCACCCCTCCACTTT
TRBV12-3/TRBV12-4	TRBJ1-2	TRBD1	few	CASSPLGQGDYGYTF	TGTGCCAGCAGTCCCCTCGGACAGGGCGACTATGGCTACACCTTC
TRBV6-5	TRBJ2-5	.	.	CASTQGGGRFSETQYF	TGTGCCAGCACCCAAGGGGGGGGAAGATTCTCTGAGACCCAGTACTTC
TRBV7-6	TRBJ1-4	.	few	CASRPGSLNEKLFF	TGTGCCAGCAGGCCGGGGAGCCTTAATGAAAAACTGTTTTTT
TRBV5-1	TRBJ1-1	.	.	CASSFSSPNTEAFF	TGCGCCAGCAGCTTTTCGAGCCCCAACACTGAAGCTTTCTTT
TRBV7-2	TRBJ1-2	.	.	CATRDPGGYTF	TGTGCCACGAGGGATCCCGGTGGCTACACCTTC
TRBV9	TRBJ2-1	TRBD2	.	CASSVVPSTSYNSYNEQFF	TGTGCCAGCAGCGTAGTCCCCTCGACTAGCTATAACTCCTACAATGAGCAGTTCTTC
TRBV6-1	TRBJ1-6	TRBD1	.	CASSYHRDRGISPLHF	TGTGCCAGCAGTTACCATCGGGACAGGGGGATTTCACCCCTCCACTTT
TRBV12-3/TRBV12-4	TRBJ2-5	TRBD1	.	CASRPGGGETQYF	TGTGCCAGCAGGCCAGGGGGCGGAGAGACCCAGTACTTC
TRBV5-1	TRBJ2-7	.	many	CASSYDPTYEQYF	TGCGCCAGCAGTTATGACCCGACCTACGAGCAGTACTTC
TRBV7-9	TRBJ2-3	TRBD2	few	CASSLYPKRGYADTQYF	TGTGCCAGCAGCTTATATCCTAAGCGGGGTTATGCAGATACGCAGTATTTT
TRBV12-3/TRBV12-4	TRBJ2-6	.	.	CASSRGSSGANVLTF	TGTGCCAGCAGTAGGGGATCGTCTGGGGCCAACGTCCTGACTTTC
TRBV20-1	TRBJ1-6	TRBD1	.	CSARLIGTEYNSPLHF	TGCAGTGCTAGACTAATTGGGACAGAATATAATTCACCCCTCCACTTT
TRBV28	TRBJ2-1	.	few	CASIGASSYNEQFF	TGTGCCAGCATAGGGGCGAGCTCCTACAATGAGCAGTTCTTC
TRBV12-5	TRBJ2-2	.	few	CASGLVISGNTGELFF	TGTGCTAGTGGTTTGGTAATCTCGGGGAACACCGGGGAGCTGTTTTTT
TRBV27	TRBJ2-2	TRBD2	many	CASSSGGGELFF	TGTGCCAGCAGTTCGGGGGGCGGGGAGCTGTTTTTT
TRBV5-6	TRBJ2-1	TRBD2	.	CASSLARLAGAYNEQFF	TGTGCCAGCAGCTTGGCCAGACTAGCGGGGGCGTACAATGAGCAGTTCTTC
TRBV6-1	TRBJ2-1	TRBD1	.	CASGRRTGITYNEQFF	TGTGCCAGCGGCCGCCGGACAGGGATAACCTACAATGAGCAGTTCTTC
TRBV19	TRBJ1-1	.	.	CASRPGPTEAFF	TGTGCCAGTAGGCCGGGGCCCACTGAAGCTTTCTTT
TRBV7-9	TRBJ2-7	.	.	CASTSGKSSYEQYF	TGTGCCAGCACCTCAGGAAAGTCCTCCTACGAGCAGTACTTC
TRBV15	TRBJ1-5	.	.	CATSRDKGLGQPQHF	TGTGCCACCAGCAGAGACAAGGGTTTGGGTCAGCCCCAGCATTTT
TRBV7-8	TRBJ2-3	.	many	CASSLITFDRNPPDTQYF	TGTGCCAGCAGCTTAATTACGTTCGACAGAAATCCTCCAGATACGCAGTATTTT
TRBV12-3/TRBV12-4	TRBJ1-2	.	.	CASAAVGDGYTF	TGTGCCAGCGCTGCAGTAGGCGATGGCTACACCTTC
TRBV12-3/TRBV12-4	TRBJ2-5	TRBD2	.	CASSLGSGGDQETQYF	TGTGCCAGCAGTTTGGGTAGCGGGGGGGACCAAGAGACCCAGTACTTC
TRBV12-3/TRBV12-4	TRBJ2-4	TRBD2	.	CASSLSSGGSKNIQYF	TGTGCCAGCAGTTTATCTAGCGGGGGGTCCAAAAACATTCAGTACTTC
TRBV6-1	TRBJ1-5	.	few	CATHLQRQAQPQHF	TGTGCCACGCACCTCCAGAGACAGGCGCAGCCCCAGCATTTT
TRBV2	TRBJ2-1	.	.	CASSEMSSTDEQFF	TGTGCCAGCAGTGAAATGAGTTCGACGGATGAGCAGTTCTTC
TRBV7-3	TRBJ1-1	.	many	CASSLSPGRSPEAFF	TGTGCCAGCAGCTTATCCCCAGGCAGAAGTCCTGAAGCTTTCTTT
TRBV7-9	TRBJ1-1	.	.	CASSWTDTNTEAFF	TGTGCCAGCAGCTGGACGGACACGAACACTGAAGCTTTCTTT
TRBV29-1	TRBJ1-2	TRBD1	few	CSARDRDGYTF	TGCAGCGCCCGTGACAGGGATGGCTACACCTTC
TRBV3-1	TRBJ2-6	.	.	CASSLSETVHSGANVLTF	TGTGCCAGCAGCCTAAGCGAGACTGTGCACTCTGGGGCCAACGTCCTGACTTTC
TRBV6-5	TRBJ2-7	.	few	CASRENGLDEQYF	TGTGCCAGCAGAGAAAATGGGTTGGACGAGCAGTACTTC
TRBV7-6	TRBJ1-1	TRBD1	many	CASSLGGGIGEAFF	TGTGCCAGCAGCTTAGGAGGGGGCATCGGTGAAGCTTTCTTT
TRBV27	TRBJ2-1	.	.	CASTLGATNEQFF	TGTGCCAGCACTCTAGGGGCCACCAATGAGCAGTTCTTC
TRBV27	TRBJ1-2	.	.	CASSSTEPGLNYGYTF	TGTGCCAGCAGTTCAACAGAGCCAGGCCTTAACTATGGCTACACCTTC
TRBV9	TRBJ2-1	TRBD2	.	CASSVSGETYDEQFF	TGTGCCAGCAGCGTTAGCGGGGAGACATACGATGAGCAGTTCTTC
TRBV6-1	TRBJ2-1	.	few	CASSSRGRVSYNEQFF	TGTGCCAGCAGTTCCAGGGGAAGAGTATCCTACAATGAGCAGTTCTTC
TRBV7-6	TRBJ2-3	TRBD2	few	CASSPYSGGAGDTQYF	TGTGCCAGCAGCCCTTATAGCGGGGGGGCCGGAGATACGCAGTATTTT
TRBV7-6	TRBJ2-1	.	many	CASSRGPASRSYNEQFF	TGTGCCAGCAGCCGCGGACCGGCTAGCCGCTCCTACAATGAGCAGTTCTTC
TRBV7-8	TRBJ1-5	.	many	CASSGGSNQPQHF	TGTGCCAGCAGCGGTGGCAGCAATCAGCCCCAGCATTTT
TRBV7-6	TRBJ1-5	.	few	CASSMGANQPQHF	TGTGCCAGCAGCATGGGCGCCAATCAGCCCCAGCATTTT
TRBV12-5	TRBJ2-7	.	.	CASGLVPGSGPSYEQYF	TGTGCTAGTGGTTTGGTACCCGGCAGCGGCCCTTCCTACGAGCAGTACTTC
TRBV15	TRBJ1-2	.	.	CATSKGLRGYTF	TGTGCCACCAGCAAGGGGCTTAGGGGGTACACCTTC
TRBV12-5	TRBJ2-1	TRBD2	.	CASGWPSGGDNEQFF	TGTGCTAGTGGTTGGCCTAGCGGGGGGGACAATGAGCAGTTCTTC
TRBV27	TRBJ1-6	.	.	CASSLMRGPYNSPLHF	TGTGCCAGCAGTTTAATGAGGGGACCCTATAATTCACCCCTCCACTTT
TRBV28	TRBJ1-4	.	few	CASSPALGATNEKLFF	TGTGCCAGCAGTCCGGCCCTGGGTGCAACTAATGAAAAACTGTTTTTT
TRBV6-5	TRBJ2-5	TRBD2	many	CASSARERGRQETQYF	TGTGCCAGCAGTGCCCGGGAGCGGGGGCGACAAGAGACCCAGTACTTC
TRBV7-9	TRBJ2-2	.	.	CASSAEGGARTGELFF	TGTGCCAGCAGCGCAGAAGGCGGGGCGCGAACCGGGGAGCTGTTTTTT
TRBV7-2	TRBJ2-5	TRBD2	many	CASSLAQLAGGQETQYF	TGTGCCAGCAGCTTAGCGCAACTAGCGGGGGGCCAAGAGACCCAGTACTTC